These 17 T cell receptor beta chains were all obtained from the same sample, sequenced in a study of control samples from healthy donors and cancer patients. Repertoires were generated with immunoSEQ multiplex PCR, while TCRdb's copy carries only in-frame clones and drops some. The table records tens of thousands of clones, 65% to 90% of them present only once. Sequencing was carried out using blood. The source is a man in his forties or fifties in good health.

The CDR3 here is CASSQNYYGYTF. CDR3 DNA: TGTGCCAGCAGCCAAAACTACTATGGCTACACCTTC. The chain is built from TRBV7-2 and TRBJ1-2, with D unresolved. The V gene lost 5 bases and the J gene lost 3 bases, with 7 bases spanning the gap. CDR1 SGHTA and CDR2 FQGNSA come from the germline V gene. CDR3 length: 12 amino acids.

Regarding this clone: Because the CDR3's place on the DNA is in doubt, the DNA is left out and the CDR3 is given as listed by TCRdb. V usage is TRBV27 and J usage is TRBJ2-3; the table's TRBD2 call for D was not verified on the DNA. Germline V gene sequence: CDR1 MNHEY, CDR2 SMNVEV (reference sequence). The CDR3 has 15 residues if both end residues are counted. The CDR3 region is CASSSSGVVSDTQYF.

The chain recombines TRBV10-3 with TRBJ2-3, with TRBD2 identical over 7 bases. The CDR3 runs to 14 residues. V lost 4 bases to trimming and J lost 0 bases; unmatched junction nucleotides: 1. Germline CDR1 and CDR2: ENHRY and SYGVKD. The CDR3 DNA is TGTGCCATCAGTGCGGGACTAAGCACAGATACGCAGTATTTT. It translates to CAISAGLSTDTQYF.

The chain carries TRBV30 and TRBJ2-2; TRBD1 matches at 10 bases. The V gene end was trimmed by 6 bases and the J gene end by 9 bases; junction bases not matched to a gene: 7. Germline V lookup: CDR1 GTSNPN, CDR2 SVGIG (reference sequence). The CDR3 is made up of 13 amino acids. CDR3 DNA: TGTGCCTGCCGACAGGGGGCCCTAAGGGAGCTGTTTTTT. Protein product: CACRQGALRELFF.

The CDR3 reads CASSPRPYEQYF. Written as DNA, the CDR3 is TGTGCCAGCTCACCACGCCCCTACGAGCAGTACTTC. The chain uses TRBV18 and TRBJ2-7; no clear D gene. The CDR3 has 12 amino acids. V lost 1 base, J lost 2 bases, and 3 bases lay in between. Germline V gene lookup returns CDR1 KGHSH and CDR2 LQKENI.

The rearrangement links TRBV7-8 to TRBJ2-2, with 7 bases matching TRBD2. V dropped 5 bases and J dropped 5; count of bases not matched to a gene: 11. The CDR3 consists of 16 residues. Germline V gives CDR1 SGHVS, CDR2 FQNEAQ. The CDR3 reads CASSGAAGVFTGELFF. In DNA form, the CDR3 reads TGTGCCAGCAGCGGAGCTGCGGGGGTTTTTACCGGGGAGCTGTTTTTT.

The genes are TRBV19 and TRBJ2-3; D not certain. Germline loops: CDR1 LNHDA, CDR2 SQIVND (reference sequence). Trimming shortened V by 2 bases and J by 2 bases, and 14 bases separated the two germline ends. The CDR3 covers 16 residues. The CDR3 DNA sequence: TGTGCCAGTAGTATATTTGCATCCCTGGCCACAGATACGCAGTATTTT. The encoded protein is CASSIFASLATDTQYF.

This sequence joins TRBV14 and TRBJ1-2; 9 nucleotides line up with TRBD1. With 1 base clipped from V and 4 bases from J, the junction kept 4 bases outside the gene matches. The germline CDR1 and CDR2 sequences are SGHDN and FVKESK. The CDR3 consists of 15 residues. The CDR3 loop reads CASSQGTGAAYGYTF. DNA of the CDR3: TGTGCCAGCAGCCAAGGGACAGGGGCGGCCTATGGCTACACCTTC.

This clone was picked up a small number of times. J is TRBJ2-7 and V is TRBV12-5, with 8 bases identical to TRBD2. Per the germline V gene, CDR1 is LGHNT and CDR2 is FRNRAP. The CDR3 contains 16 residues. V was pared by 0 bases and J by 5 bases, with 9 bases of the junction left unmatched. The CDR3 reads CASGLVISGRIHEQYF. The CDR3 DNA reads TGTGCTAGTGGTTTGGTAATCAGCGGGAGAATCCACGAGCAGTACTTC.

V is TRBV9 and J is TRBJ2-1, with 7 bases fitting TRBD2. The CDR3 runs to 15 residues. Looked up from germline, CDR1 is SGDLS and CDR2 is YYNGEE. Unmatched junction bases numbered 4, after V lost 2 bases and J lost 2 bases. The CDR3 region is CASSVIAGAYNEQFF. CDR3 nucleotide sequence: TGTGCCAGCAGCGTGATCGCGGGGGCCTACAATGAGCAGTTCTTC. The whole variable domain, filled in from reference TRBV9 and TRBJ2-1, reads DSGVTQTPKHLITATGQRVTLRCSPRSGDLSVYWYQQSLDQGLQFLIQYYNGEERAKGNILERFSAQQFPDLHSELNLSSLELGDSALYFCASSVIAGAYNEQFFGPGTRLTVL.

The CDR3 region has the DNA TGTGCCAGCAGTTTATCGAGGGAAACTACAACTAATGAAAAACTGTTTTTT. Protein product: CASSLSRETTTNEKLFF. The rearrangement links TRBV27 to TRBJ1-4; D not resolved. This CDR3 is 17 amino acids long. The ends were cut back, 0 bases at V and 0 bases at J, with 11 bases in the middle. CDR1 and CDR2 (germline): MNHEY, SMNVEV (reference sequence).

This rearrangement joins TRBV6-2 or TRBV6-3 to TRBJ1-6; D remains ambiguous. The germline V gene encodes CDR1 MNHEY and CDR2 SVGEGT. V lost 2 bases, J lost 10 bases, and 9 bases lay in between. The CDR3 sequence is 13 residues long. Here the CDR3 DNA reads TGTGCCAGCAGTTACGCCTCCCCGTCACCCCTCCACTTT. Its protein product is CASSYASPSPLHF.

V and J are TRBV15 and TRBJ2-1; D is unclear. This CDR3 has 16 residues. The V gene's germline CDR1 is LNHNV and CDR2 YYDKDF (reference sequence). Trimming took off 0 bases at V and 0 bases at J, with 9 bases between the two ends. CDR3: CATSREVPSSYNEQFF. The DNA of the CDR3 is TGTGCCACCAGCAGAGAAGTCCCTAGCTCCTACAATGAGCAGTTCTTC.

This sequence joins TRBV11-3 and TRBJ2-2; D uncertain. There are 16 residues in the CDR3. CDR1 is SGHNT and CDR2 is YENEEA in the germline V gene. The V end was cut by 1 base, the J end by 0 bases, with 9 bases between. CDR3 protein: CASSLAGSSNTGELFF. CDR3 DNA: TGTGCCAGCAGCTTAGCCGGCAGTTCGAACACCGGGGAGCTGTTTTTT.

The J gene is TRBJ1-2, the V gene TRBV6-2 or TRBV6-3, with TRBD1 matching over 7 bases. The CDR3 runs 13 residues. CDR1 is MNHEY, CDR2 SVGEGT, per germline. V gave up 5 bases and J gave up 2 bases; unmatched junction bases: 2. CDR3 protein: CASSGQENYGYTF. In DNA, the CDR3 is TGTGCCAGCAGTGGACAGGAGAACTATGGCTACACCTTC.

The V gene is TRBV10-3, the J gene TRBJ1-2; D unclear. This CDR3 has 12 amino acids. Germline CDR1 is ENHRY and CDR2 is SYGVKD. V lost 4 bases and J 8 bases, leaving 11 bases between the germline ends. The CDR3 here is CAISGPENGYTF. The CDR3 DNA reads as TGTGCCATCAGTGGGCCCGAGAACGGCTACACCTTC.

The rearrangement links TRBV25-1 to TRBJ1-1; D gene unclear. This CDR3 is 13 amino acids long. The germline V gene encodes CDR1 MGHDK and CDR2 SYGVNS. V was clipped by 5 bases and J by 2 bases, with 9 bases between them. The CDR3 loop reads CASSLSGNTEAFF. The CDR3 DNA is TGTGCCAGCAGTCTTTCCGGAAACACTGAAGCTTTCTTT.